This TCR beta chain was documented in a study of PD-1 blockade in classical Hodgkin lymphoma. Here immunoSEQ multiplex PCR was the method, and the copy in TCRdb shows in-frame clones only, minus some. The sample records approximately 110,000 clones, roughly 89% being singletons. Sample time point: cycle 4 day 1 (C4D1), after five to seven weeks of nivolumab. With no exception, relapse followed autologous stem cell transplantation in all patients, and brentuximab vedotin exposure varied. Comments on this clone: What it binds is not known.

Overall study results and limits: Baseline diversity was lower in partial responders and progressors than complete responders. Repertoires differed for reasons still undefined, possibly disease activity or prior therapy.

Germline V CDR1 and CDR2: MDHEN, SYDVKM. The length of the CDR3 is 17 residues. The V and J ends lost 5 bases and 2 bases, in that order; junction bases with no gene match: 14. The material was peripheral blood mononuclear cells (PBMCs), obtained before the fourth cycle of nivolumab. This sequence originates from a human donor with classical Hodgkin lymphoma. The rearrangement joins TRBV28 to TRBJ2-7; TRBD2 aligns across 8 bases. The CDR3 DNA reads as TGTGCCAGCAGTGACGGACGGGGGGGACAAAGGGCCTACGAGCAGTACTTC. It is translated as CASSDGRGGQRAYEQYF.